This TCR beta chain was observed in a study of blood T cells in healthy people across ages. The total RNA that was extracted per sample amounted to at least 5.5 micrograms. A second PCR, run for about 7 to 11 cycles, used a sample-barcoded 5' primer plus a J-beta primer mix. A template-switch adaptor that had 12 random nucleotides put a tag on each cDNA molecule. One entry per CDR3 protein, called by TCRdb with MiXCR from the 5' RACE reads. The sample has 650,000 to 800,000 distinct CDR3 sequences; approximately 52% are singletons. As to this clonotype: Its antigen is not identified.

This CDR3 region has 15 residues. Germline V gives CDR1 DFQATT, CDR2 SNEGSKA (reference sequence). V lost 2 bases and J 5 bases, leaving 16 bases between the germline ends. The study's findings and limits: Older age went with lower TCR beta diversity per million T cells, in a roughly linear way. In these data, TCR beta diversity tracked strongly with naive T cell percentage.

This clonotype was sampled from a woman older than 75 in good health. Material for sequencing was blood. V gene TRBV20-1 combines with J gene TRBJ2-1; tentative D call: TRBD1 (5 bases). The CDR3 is CSARRGSLKHNEQFF. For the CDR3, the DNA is TGCAGTGCTAGAAGGGGTAGCCTAAAACACAATGAGCAGTTCTTC.